These 21 T cell receptor beta chains originate from one sample sequenced in a study of technical replicates of blood from a few donors. The protocol was immunoSEQ multiplex PCR, while the TCRdb copy is restricted to in-frame clones and leaves out a portion. The profile shows 70,000 to 85,000 clones, just under 95% of them singletons. Sequencing was carried out using T cells isolated from PBMCs. The receptor set was obtained from a human donor in good health.

The rearrangement links TRBV9 to TRBJ2-7, with TRBD1 matching 7 bases. The length of the CDR3 is 15 residues. Unmatched junction bases numbered 8, after V lost 3 bases and J lost 2 bases. Germline V gives CDR1 SGDLS, CDR2 YYNGEE. CDR3 DNA sequence: TGTGCCAGCAGCGGGACCGGGACAGATACCTACGAGCAGTACTTC. The encoded protein is CASSGTGTDTYEQYF.

This rearrangement joins TRBV10-2 to TRBJ2-2, with no clear D. Per germline, CDR1 WSHSY and CDR2 SAAADI. V lost 3 bases, J lost 3 bases, and 8 bases lay in between. This CDR3 is 14 amino acids long. The CDR3 protein is CASSEVIDTGELFF. The CDR3 region has the DNA TGCGCCAGCAGTGAAGTAATAGACACCGGGGAGCTGTTTTTT.

In this sample, this clone turned up once. V gene TRBV2 combines with J gene TRBJ2-3; D is undetermined. The germline V and J ends were trimmed by 3 bases and 2 bases, with 12 bases remaining between them. The CDR3 spans 15 residues. The germline CDR1 and CDR2 sequences are SNHLY and FYNNEI. Here the CDR3 reads CASSDEREITDTQYF. The CDR3, as DNA: TGTGCCAGCAGTGACGAGCGAGAGATCACAGATACGCAGTATTTT.

CDR3 in DNA: TGCAGTGCCATCCCCAGTGACTACACCTTC. Translation: CSAIPSDYTF. The chain combines TRBV20-1 with TRBJ1-2; D is ambiguous. V was pared by 6 bases and J by 10 bases, with 12 bases between. The germline V gene encodes CDR1 DFQATT and CDR2 SNEGSKA (reference sequence). The CDR3 length is 10 residues.

This clone has only one observation. The CDR3 here is CASRSIGQLNTEAFF. Written as DNA, the CDR3 is TGTGCCAGTAGAAGCATTGGACAGTTGAACACTGAAGCTTTCTTT. The V and J genes are TRBV19 and TRBJ1-1; weak D call: TRBD1 (6 bases). Trimming took off 6 bases at V and 0 bases at J, with 14 bases between the two ends. The CDR3 consists of 15 residues. Germline values: CDR1 LNHDA, CDR2 SQIVND (reference sequence).

V and J are TRBV11-2 and TRBJ2-1; 11 bases fit TRBD2. J lost 6 bases, V lost 0 bases, and 1 base had no gene match. The germline gives CDR1 SGHAT, CDR2 FQNNGV. The length of the CDR3 is 15 residues. The CDR3 region has the DNA TGTGCCAGCAGCTTAGAACTAGCGGGAGTCAATGAGCAGTTCTTC. This encodes CASSLELAGVNEQFF.

The chain combines TRBV6-5 with TRBJ2-1; 8 bases are a match to TRBD2. The CDR3 spans 14 residues. Unmatched junction bases numbered 5, after V lost 2 bases and J lost 8 bases. The germline V gene encodes CDR1 MNHEY and CDR2 SVGAGI. The CDR3 DNA sequence: TGTGCCAGCAGTTACCAGCGGGAGTTTGATGAGCAGTTCTTC. Amino acids: CASSYQREFDEQFF.

The chain combines TRBV19 with TRBJ1-5, with 7 nucleotides matching TRBD1. CDR3 length: 14 amino acids. Trimming took 5 bases from V and 5 from J; bases not matched to a gene: 6. Per the germline V gene, CDR1 is LNHDA and CDR2 is SQIVND (reference sequence). The CDR3 region is CASSLNRGDQPQHF. For the CDR3, the DNA is TGTGCCAGTAGTTTGAACAGGGGCGATCAGCCCCAGCATTTT.

This chain links TRBV4-1 with TRBJ2-5; the match to TRBD2 covers 9 bases. The CDR3 sequence is 16 residues long. Germline-derived CDR1 and CDR2 are MGHRA and YSYEKL. V gave up 2 bases and J gave up 5 bases; unmatched junction bases: 9. The CDR3 region is CASSQLVAGARETQYF. In nucleotides, the CDR3 is TGCGCCAGCAGCCAACTGGTAGCGGGAGCAAGGGAGACCCAGTACTTC.

The V call is TRBV2, the J call TRBJ1-2; TRBD1 agrees at 10 bases. CDR3 length: 15 residues. After removal of 8 bases from V and 3 bases from J, the junction contained 9 bases not matched to a gene. Germline V gene lookup returns CDR1 SNHLY and CDR2 FYNNEI. CDR3 loop: CASAGQGPGDYGYTF. CDR3 bases: TGTGCCAGCGCGGGACAGGGGCCTGGGGACTATGGCTACACCTTC. The variable domain in full, with the rest retrieved from reference TRBV2 and TRBJ1-2, is EPEVTQTPSHQVTQMGQEVILRCVPISNHLYFYWYRQILGQKVEFLVSFYNNEISEKSEIFDDQFSVERPDGSNFTLKIRSTKLEDSAMYFCASAGQGPGDYGYTFGSGTRLTVV.

The chain carries TRBV6-6 and TRBJ2-2, with TRBD2 matching 7 bases. Trimming removed 5 bases from V and 8 bases from J; junction bases left unmatched: 5. Germline CDR1 reads MNHNY; CDR2 reads SVGAGI (reference sequence). The CDR3 has 13 residues. CDR3 DNA sequence: TGTGCCAGCAGTGGACTAGTGGCGGGGGAGCTGTTTTTT. It codes for CASSGLVAGELFF.

The gene calls are TRBV27 and TRBJ2-7; D ambiguous. The CDR3 runs 16 residues. In germline, CDR1 is MNHEY, CDR2 SMNVEV (reference sequence). The V end was cut by 3 bases, the J end by 3 bases, with 18 bases between. CDR3 amino acids: CASSFEVPNNNYEQYF. CDR3 nucleotide sequence: TGTGCCAGCAGTTTCGAGGTCCCCAACAACAACTACGAGCAGTACTTC.

The J gene is TRBJ1-5, the V gene TRBV28; TRBD1 agrees at 8 bases. The germline CDR1 and CDR2 sequences are MDHEN and SYDVKM. The CDR3 consists of 15 residues. The J segment lost 3 bases and the V segment lost 5 bases, leaving 6 bases of the junction unmatched. CDR3 DNA: TGTGCCAGCAGTCCCCTGGACAGGGTCAATCAGCCCCAGCATTTT. This codes for CASSPLDRVNQPQHF.

The chain recombines TRBV4-3 with TRBJ2-2, with TRBD1 matching over 12 bases. J was trimmed by 2 bases and V by 3 bases; bases with no gene match: 1. This CDR3 comprises 16 residues. The germline CDR1 and CDR2 sequences are LGHNA and YSLEER. The CDR3 protein is CASSQGTGGNTGELFF. CDR3 in DNA: TGCGCCAGCAGCCAGGGGACAGGGGGCAACACCGGGGAGCTGTTTTTT.

J is TRBJ1-2 and V is TRBV6-1; D gene unclear. The CDR3 is 15 amino acids. The V gene's germline CDR1 is MNHNS and CDR2 SASEGT. V was shortened by 2 bases and J by 4 bases, with 14 bases between the two germline ends. CDR3 DNA: TGTGCCAGCAGTGAAAACCCCCGCGGCGCCTATGGCTACACCTTC. Amino acid sequence: CASSENPRGAYGYTF.

This clone has only a few counts. J is TRBJ1-1 and V is TRBV19, with D possibly being TRBD1 (5 bases). The germline V gene has CDR1 LNHDA and CDR2 SQIVND (reference sequence). The CDR3 runs 14 residues. Trimming cost V 6 bases and J 6 bases, with 17 bases left between them. In DNA form, the CDR3 reads TGTGCCAGTAGCAAACAGGTCCTAGGCCCTGAAGCTTTCTTT. Its protein is CASSKQVLGPEAFF.

This clone has just one count. The chain employs TRBV30 and TRBJ1-1; 8 bases line up with TRBD1. V gave up 1 base and J gave up 1 base; unmatched junction bases: 2. Germline lookup yields CDR1 GTSNPN and CDR2 SVGIG (reference sequence). The CDR3 has 14 residues. The CDR3 region is CAWSAGGENTEAFF. CDR3 DNA: TGTGCCTGGAGTGCAGGGGGCGAGAACACTGAAGCTTTCTTT.

This rearrangement joins TRBV5-5 to TRBJ2-7; 8 bases are a match to TRBD2. The V segment lost 1 base and the J segment 0 bases; nucleotides outside the gene matches: 3. The CDR3 totals 15 residues. Per the germline V gene, CDR1 is SGHKS and CDR2 is YYEKEE (reference sequence). CDR3 sequence: CASSLFSGGSYEQYF. The CDR3 DNA sequence: TGTGCCAGCAGCTTGTTCAGCGGGGGCTCCTACGAGCAGTACTTC.

The chain links TRBV6-1 to TRBJ2-7; a weak D match, TRBD2 (5 bases). CDR3 length equals 11 residues. Germline V gene sequence: CDR1 MNHNS, CDR2 SASEGT. V was cut by 7 bases and J by 4 bases, with 8 bases left in between. CDR3 in amino acids: CASTGIYEQYF. The CDR3 nucleotides are TGTGCCAGCACCGGGATATACGAGCAGTACTTC.

V and J are TRBV20-1 and TRBJ2-1; a possible D gene is TRBD1 (6 bases). CDR3 size: 11 residues. The V end was cut by 6 bases, the J end by 8 bases, with 11 bases between. The germline gives CDR1 DFQATT, CDR2 SNEGSKA (reference sequence). CDR3 nucleotide sequence: TGCAGTGCCGGACAGCCGGATGAGCAGTTCTTC. Its protein product is CSAGQPDEQFF.

V gene TRBV14 combines with J gene TRBJ2-3; TRBD1 aligns across 7 bases. V was clipped by 1 base and J by 5 bases; unmatched bases: 6. Germline V gene lookup returns CDR1 SGHDN and CDR2 FVKESK. The CDR3 has 15 amino acids. The CDR3 loop reads CASSQGDSVGDTQYF. The CDR3 DNA reads as TGTGCCAGCAGCCAAGGGGACAGCGTGGGAGATACGCAGTATTTT.